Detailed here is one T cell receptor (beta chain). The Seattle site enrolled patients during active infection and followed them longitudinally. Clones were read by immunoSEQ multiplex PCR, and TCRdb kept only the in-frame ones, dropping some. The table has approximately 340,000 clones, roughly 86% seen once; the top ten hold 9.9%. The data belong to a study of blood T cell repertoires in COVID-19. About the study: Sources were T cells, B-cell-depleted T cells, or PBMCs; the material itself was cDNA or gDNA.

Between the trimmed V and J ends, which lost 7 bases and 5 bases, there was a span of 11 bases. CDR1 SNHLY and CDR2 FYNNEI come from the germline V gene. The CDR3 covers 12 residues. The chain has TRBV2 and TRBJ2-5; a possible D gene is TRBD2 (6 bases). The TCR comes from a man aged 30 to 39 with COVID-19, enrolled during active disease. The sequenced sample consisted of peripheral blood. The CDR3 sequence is CASKGGGETQYF. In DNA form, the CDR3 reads TGTGCCAGCAAGGGTGGGGGGGAGACCCAGTACTTC. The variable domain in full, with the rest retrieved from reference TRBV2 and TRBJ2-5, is EPEVTQTPSHQVTQMGQEVILRCVPISNHLYFYWYRQILGQKVEFLVSFYNNEISEKSEIFDDQFSVERPDGSNFTLKIRSTKLEDSAMYFCASKGGGETQYFGPGTRLLVL.